A selection of T cell receptor beta chains follows, all from one sample in a study of T cells after yellow fever vaccination. From the 5' RACE reads, TCRdb called clonotypes with MiXCR, one entry per CDR3 protein. Of about 220,000 distinct CDR3 sequences in the sample, 3% to 3.5% were seen once. The specimen was CD4+ T cells sorted from PBMCs, collected 10 days after the yellow fever booster vaccination. The receptor set was obtained from a man aged 18-30 years who received the YFV17D yellow fever vaccine. Both conserved end residues are part of each CDR3. D genes are given only for firm matches. Only part of the rows carry a size: once, few, many, or a class if the clone is expanded.

v_gene: TRBV5-1
d_gene: -
j_gene: TRBJ2-7
abundance: many
CDR3nt: TGCGCCAGCAGCCCTCAGACCGGGCCCCAGGAGAAGTACTTC
CDR3aa: CASSPQTGPQEKYF

v_gene: TRBV28
d_gene: TRBD1
j_gene: TRBJ2-5
abundance: -
CDR3nt: TGTGCCAGCAGTCCAGGACAGGTTGTCATCCGGACCCAGTACTTC
CDR3aa: CASSPGQVVIRTQYF

v_gene: TRBV5-1
d_gene: -
j_gene: TRBJ2-5
abundance: many
CDR3nt: TGCGCCAGCAGCTTGGGGGCGAGCCAAGAGACCCAGTACTTC
CDR3aa: CASSLGASQETQYF

v_gene: TRBV7-2
d_gene: -
j_gene: TRBJ2-3
abundance: many
CDR3nt: TGTGCCAGCAGCCCGCCAGGGGCAAGCACAGATACGCAGTATTTT
CDR3aa: CASSPPGASTDTQYF

v_gene: TRBV20-1
d_gene: -
j_gene: TRBJ1-3
abundance: many
CDR3nt: TGCAGTGCCGGTGACAGGGGAAACACCATATATTTT
CDR3aa: CSAGDRGNTIYF

v_gene: TRBV24-1
d_gene: -
j_gene: TRBJ2-2
abundance: many
CDR3nt: TGTGCCACAGCGACAGTTACCGGGGAGCTGTTTTTT
CDR3aa: CATATVTGELFF

v_gene: TRBV6-5
d_gene: TRBD2
j_gene: TRBJ2-7
abundance: many
CDR3nt: TGTGCCAGCAGTTACTCGTTAGCGGGGAGCTCCTACGAGCAGTACTTC
CDR3aa: CASSYSLAGSSYEQYF

v_gene: TRBV12-3/TRBV12-4
d_gene: -
j_gene: TRBJ1-1
abundance: -
CDR3nt: TGTGCCAGCAAACCCTCCCTTGAGAACACTGAAGCTTTCTTT
CDR3aa: CASKPSLENTEAFF

v_gene: TRBV7-2
d_gene: -
j_gene: TRBJ2-3
abundance: many
CDR3nt: TGTGCCAGCAGCACTTTCTCTAGCACAGATACGCAGTATTTT
CDR3aa: CASSTFSSTDTQYF

v_gene: TRBV7-9
d_gene: -
j_gene: TRBJ2-7
abundance: -
CDR3nt: TGTGCCAGCAGCTCCGTTACCCTGACGAGGGGATCAAGGTACGAGCAGTACTTC
CDR3aa: CASSSVTLTRGSRYEQYF

v_gene: TRBV29-1
d_gene: TRBD1
j_gene: TRBJ1-5
abundance: few
CDR3nt: TGCAGCGTAGCCGGGACAGGGGTAGATCAGCCCCAGCATTTT
CDR3aa: CSVAGTGVDQPQHF

v_gene: TRBV19
d_gene: -
j_gene: TRBJ1-2
abundance: -
CDR3nt: TGTGCCAGTACCTCCGGGTACAGTATCTACACCTTC
CDR3aa: CASTSGYSIYTF

v_gene: TRBV20-1
d_gene: TRBD1
j_gene: TRBJ1-1
abundance: few
CDR3nt: TGCGGAACCGGACAGGGTTTGAACACTGAAGCTTTCTTT
CDR3aa: CGTGQGLNTEAFF

v_gene: TRBV7-2
d_gene: -
j_gene: TRBJ2-2
abundance: -
CDR3nt: TGTGCCAGCAGCTTTTCTACCACTACCTTCACCGGGGAGCTGTTTTTT
CDR3aa: CASSFSTTTFTGELFF

v_gene: TRBV6-6
d_gene: -
j_gene: TRBJ1-3
abundance: many
CDR3nt: TGTGCCAGCAGTCGTCTTTGGGATTCTGGAAACACCATATATTTT
CDR3aa: CASSRLWDSGNTIYF